The 28 T cell receptor beta chains below come from one sample, sequenced in a study of blood T cell repertoires in COVID-19 (TCRdb year 2020). The library relied on the immunoSEQ multiplex PCR assay. TCRdb's version of the immuneACCESS table is confined to in-frame rearrangements and falls short of the full clone set. An unresolved V gene accounts for under half of the shortfall where checked; the remainder is of unknown origin. The sample table shows about 150,000 clones, and about 90% are seen once. Of the sample, under 0.6% falls within the top ten clones. Sequencing was done on a sample of peripheral blood. Every receptor here comes from a man in his fifties with acute or convalescent COVID-19.

A few counts support this clone. DNA of the CDR3: TGTGCCAGCAGTTTCAGGGGTGGCTACACCTTC. Its translation is CASSFRGGYTF. The V gene is TRBV28, the J gene TRBJ1-2, with D maybe TRBD1 (6 bases). Trimming stripped 3 bases from V and 7 bases from J, with 6 bases between. This CDR3 spans 11 amino acids. CDR1 and CDR2 (germline): MDHEN, SYDVKM.

The chain uses TRBV5-6 and TRBJ1-5, with 8 bases aligning to TRBD1. The CDR3 spans 15 residues. V was clipped by 2 bases and J by 5 bases; unmatched bases: 6. Per germline, CDR1 SGHDT and CDR2 YYEEEE. This CDR3 is CASSLRTGTHQPQHF. CDR3 DNA: TGTGCCAGCAGCTTAAGGACAGGGACCCATCAGCCCCAGCATTTT.

The V and J genes are TRBV10-3 and TRBJ1-1; 7 bases line up with TRBD1. The CDR3 is 17 amino acids. V shed 7 bases and J 1 base; nucleotides not matched to a gene: 15. Germline V gives CDR1 ENHRY, CDR2 SYGVKD. CDR3 nucleotide sequence: TGTGCCATCAACTCGAGGGGGCCGTCAAACCCGAACACTGAAGCTTTCTTT. Translated: CAINSRGPSNPNTEAFF.

The chain carries TRBV28 and TRBJ2-2; 7 bases agree with TRBD1. V shed 5 bases and J 1 base; nucleotides not matched to a gene: 7. Germline assignment: CDR1 MDHEN and CDR2 SYDVKM. The CDR3 consists of 16 residues. DNA for the CDR3: TGTGCCAGCAGTACCCGGGACAGCTTGAACACCGGGGAGCTGTTTTTT. Translating it yields CASSTRDSLNTGELFF.

The J gene is TRBJ1-4, the V gene TRBV5-6, with TRBD1 matching over 8 bases. After removal of 4 bases from V and 4 bases from J, the junction contained 6 bases not matched to a gene. The CDR3 covers 15 residues. The V gene's germline CDR1 is SGHDT and CDR2 YYEEEE. CDR3 in amino acids: CASSQWDRFNEKLFF. CDR3 DNA sequence: TGTGCCAGCAGCCAATGGGACAGGTTTAATGAAAAACTGTTTTTT.

This chain connects TRBV7-2 to TRBJ2-1; TRBD2 matches at 11 bases. CDR1 is SGHTA, CDR2 FQGNSA, per germline. V shed 6 bases, J shed 9 bases, and the junction held 10 bases outside the gene matches. The CDR3 covers 15 residues. The DNA of the CDR3 is TGTGCCAGCAGTCTAGCGGGAGGTGGGGTGACTGAGCAGTTCTTC. Translation gives CASSLAGGGVTEQFF.

J is TRBJ2-7 and V is TRBV7-9; TRBD2 agrees at 10 bases. CDR1 is SEHNR and CDR2 is FQNEAQ in the germline V gene (reference sequence). V gave up 2 bases and J gave up 1 base; unmatched junction bases: 11. The CDR3 has 18 amino acids. CDR3 DNA: TGTGCCAGCAGCTTACCAAGAGCAGCGGGAGGGGGGTCCTACGAGCAGTACTTC. Translated: CASSLPRAAGGGSYEQYF.

The chain recombines TRBV18 with TRBJ2-3, with D tentatively TRBD2 (7 bases). This CDR3 spans 16 amino acids. Trimming left V 1 base short and J 3 bases short, with 14 bases between. Germline lookup yields CDR1 KGHSH and CDR2 LQKENI. The CDR3 sequence is CASSPLGGLGTDTQYF. The DNA for the CDR3 is TGTGCCAGCTCACCACTCGGGGGGCTGGGGACAGATACGCAGTATTTT.

This chain connects TRBV7-9 to TRBJ1-1, with D hard to call. V was clipped by 1 base and J by 0 bases, with 6 bases between them. Germline lookup yields CDR1 SEHNR and CDR2 FQNEAQ (reference sequence). This CDR3 has 14 residues. Here the CDR3 reads CASSLGRLNTEAFF. CDR3 coding DNA: TGTGCCAGCAGCTTAGGTCGTCTGAACACTGAAGCTTTCTTT.

CDR3 bases: TGTGCCAGCAGCTTCCGGGCGGACTTCCAAGAGACCCAGTACTTC. Translated, it gives CASSFRADFQETQYF. This chain uses TRBV7-2 with TRBJ2-5; D possibly corresponds to TRBD2 (5 bases). Deletions cut 3 bases from V and 1 base from J, with 12 bases between. The CDR3 is made up of 15 amino acids. Germline CDR1 SGHTA, CDR2 FQGNSA.

The J gene is TRBJ2-5, the V gene TRBV3-1 (or the pseudogene TRBV3-2); no clear D. Looked up from germline, CDR1 is LGHDT and CDR2 is YNNKEL (reference sequence). V dropped 4 bases and J dropped 6 bases, with 18 bases sitting between them. The CDR3 runs to 15 residues. The CDR3 nucleotides read TGTGCCAGCAGCCTAACCTTAGAGGCGACGCAGACCCAGTACTTC. Translating it yields CASSLTLEATQTQYF.

This clone appeared a single time. The V call is TRBV28, the J call TRBJ2-1; TRBD2 agrees at 11 bases. From germline, CDR1 is MDHEN and CDR2 SYDVKM. Trimming removed 5 bases from V and 6 bases from J; junction bases left unmatched: 6. The CDR3 contains 15 residues. CDR3 amino acids: CASSPTSGGTNEQFF. In nucleotides, the CDR3 is TGTGCCAGCAGTCCAACTAGCGGGGGCACCAATGAGCAGTTCTTC.

V gene TRBV5-6 combines with J gene TRBJ1-2, with 7 bases aligning to TRBD1. V lost 0 bases to trimming and J lost 8 bases; unmatched junction nucleotides: 1. Germline CDR1 is SGHDT and CDR2 is YYEEEE. The CDR3 totals 12 residues. This CDR3 reads CASSLGTGGYTF. The CDR3 nucleotides read TGTGCCAGCAGCTTGGGGACAGGCGGCTACACCTTC.

CDR3 loop: CASSLAGGSTSTDTQYF. CDR3 nucleotides: TGTGCCAGCAGCTTGGCTGGCGGTTCCACTAGCACAGATACGCAGTATTTT. The chain joins TRBV5-6 to TRBJ2-3, with D unclear. CDR1 and CDR2 (germline): SGHDT, YYEEEE. CDR3 length: 17 amino acids. Deletions cut 0 bases from V and 0 bases from J, with 14 bases between.

The chain recombines TRBV12-3 or TRBV12-4 with TRBJ2-1; D remains unclear. CDR3 length: 11 residues. V gave up 7 bases and J gave up 7 bases, with 8 bases separating them. CDR3 loop: CASTSGNEQFF. For the CDR3, the DNA is TGTGCCAGCACCTCCGGTAATGAGCAGTTCTTC.

This clone was observed a few times. This sequence joins TRBV11-2 and TRBJ2-5, with 8 bases identical to TRBD2. The CDR3 length is 14 residues. Germline lookup yields CDR1 SGHAT and CDR2 FQNNGV. V was pared by 5 bases and J by 7 bases, with 9 bases of the junction left unmatched. The CDR3 is CASSGPGGVGTQYF. In DNA, the CDR3 is TGTGCCAGCAGCGGCCCGGGGGGGGTCGGGACCCAGTACTTC. The entire variable domain, with the rest obtained from reference TRBV11-2 and TRBJ2-5, is as follows: EAGVAQSPRYKIIEKRQSVAFWCNPISGHATLYWYQQILGQGPKLLIQFQNNGVVDDSQLPKDRFSAERLKGVDSTLKIQPAKLEDSAVYLCASSGPGGVGTQYFGPGTRLLVL.

The chain links TRBV19 to TRBJ2-3, with D possibly being TRBD2 (6 bases). Germline V gene lookup returns CDR1 LNHDA and CDR2 SQIVND (reference sequence). The CDR3 extends over 13 amino acids. Trimming cost V 3 bases and J 5 bases, with 9 bases left between them. The CDR3 DNA reads as TGTGCCAGTAGTATTTTGGGGGGAGATACGCAGTATTTT. Its translation is CASSILGGDTQYF.

The chain recombines TRBV24-1 with TRBJ1-2; 8 bases fit TRBD1. The CDR3 contains 14 residues. The V gene's germline CDR1 is KGHDR and CDR2 SFDVKD. With V trimmed by 7 bases and J by 3 bases, 6 bases remained unmatched. DNA for the CDR3: TGTGCCACCAGCCTCAGGGGGCAGGACTATGGCTACACCTTC. This codes for CATSLRGQDYGYTF.

This clone has only one observation. J is TRBJ1-1 and V is TRBV10-3; 12 nucleotides line up with TRBD1. This CDR3 spans 14 amino acids. V was pared by 6 bases and J by 6 bases, with 5 bases of the junction left unmatched. Germline CDR1 ENHRY, CDR2 SYGVKD. Here the CDR3 DNA reads TGTGCCATCAGGGGGGACAGGGGGCTGGCTGAAGCTTTCTTT. It encodes CAIRGDRGLAEAFF.

The chain couples TRBV29-1 to TRBJ2-3; the match to TRBD1 covers 7 bases. The CDR3 has 13 amino acids. Germline V CDR1 and CDR2: SQVTM, ANQGSEA. CDR3 coding DNA: TGCAGTCTTGACAGGGTAGGAACAGATACGCAGTATTTT. Protein product: CSLDRVGTDTQYF.

The chain joins TRBV5-4 to TRBJ1-4; TRBD1 matches 7 bases. V trimming: 3 bases; J trimming: 2 bases; junction bases outside the gene matches: 7. Germline lookup yields CDR1 SGHNT and CDR2 YYREEE (reference sequence). CDR3 length: 16 amino acids. Written as DNA, the CDR3 is TGTGCCAGCAGCTCGGGACAGCCGTTCACTAATGAAAAACTGTTTTTT. Amino acids: CASSSGQPFTNEKLFF.

The chain joins TRBV28 to TRBJ2-7; the D gene is possibly TRBD2 (5 bases). CDR1 MDHEN and CDR2 SYDVKM come from the germline V gene. The CDR3 has 12 residues. The V end lost 8 bases, the J end lost 6 bases, and 14 bases lay between the germline ends. The CDR3 protein is CASRDKGFEQYF. As DNA, the CDR3 is TGTGCCAGCCGGGATAAAGGTTTCGAGCAGTACTTC.

This clone appeared once. V usage is TRBV20-1 and J usage is TRBJ2-7; 7 positions agree with TRBD1. Unmatched junction bases numbered 9, after V lost 3 bases and J lost 4 bases. This CDR3 is 14 amino acids long. CDR1 and CDR2 from the germline V gene are DFQATT and SNEGSKA (reference sequence). CDR3 sequence (DNA): TGCAGTGCTAGTAGGTCAGGGGGTACGTACGAGCAGTACTTC. Residues: CSASRSGGTYEQYF.

The V gene is TRBV5-5, the J gene TRBJ1-2; 9 bases align to TRBD1. The CDR3 is 13 residues long. V was clipped by 4 bases and J by 5 bases; unmatched bases: 3. In germline, CDR1 is SGHKS, CDR2 YYEKEE (reference sequence). The CDR3 bases are TGTGCCAGCAGCGCCGGGACAGGGTATGGCTACACCTTC. It specifies CASSAGTGYGYTF.

As DNA, the CDR3 is TGTGCCATCAGTGAGAGGGAGATCGGGGAGCTGTTTTTT. Encoded protein: CAISEREIGELFF. The chain joins TRBV10-3 to TRBJ2-2; a weak D match, TRBD2 (5 bases). CDR1 and CDR2 from the germline V gene are ENHRY and SYGVKD. This CDR3 is built from 13 residues. The V and J ends lost 2 bases and 7 bases respectively, with 8 bases between them.

This chain links TRBV23-1 with TRBJ2-4, with a possible D match to TRBD1 (6 bases). TRBV23-1 is sorted into the ORF group, with uncertain function. Trimming left V 0 bases short and J 1 base short, with 10 bases between. The CDR3 totals 16 residues. CDR3 sequence reads: CASSQSQGHAKNIQYF. The CDR3 region has the DNA TGCGCCAGCAGTCAATCTCAGGGGCATGCCAAAAACATTCAGTACTTC.

V gene TRBV11-2 combines with J gene TRBJ2-7; D is unclear. The CDR3 totals 14 residues. CDR1 and CDR2 (germline): SGHAT, FQNNGV. V was clipped by 2 bases and J by 1 base, with 9 bases between them. CDR3 sequence reads: CASSLNIGSYEQYV. CDR3 DNA: TGTGCCAGCAGCTTAAATATCGGTTCCTACGAGCAGTACGTC.

The V gene is TRBV19, the J gene TRBJ1-2; D call uncertain. V lost 6 bases and J lost 4, with 6 bases in between. The CDR3 contains 11 residues. CDR1 LNHDA and CDR2 SQIVND come from the germline V gene (reference sequence). CDR3 sequence reads: CASRYVYGYTF. In DNA, the CDR3 is TGTGCCAGTAGATATGTCTATGGCTACACCTTC.